This TCR beta chain was captured by sequencing in a study of vaccination effects on CD4 cells after COVID-19. Worth noting for this clone: The target antigen is unknown.

Antigen-specific CD4+ T cell clonotypes were called by their expansion after viral peptide-pool culture in ViraFEST. Culture proceeded for more than 8 days, and CD4+ T cells were then isolated. Participants were given two doses of BNT162b2 or mRNA-1273 vaccine. Wells containing over 1.5 million PBMC each were cultured with around 10 IU/ml IL-2 and around 10 ug/ml peptides. TCRdb's copy holds only in-frame clones and misses some; the assay was immunoSEQ multiplex PCR. The repertoire holds roughly 70,000 clones, with around three quarters as singletons. Broader study findings: After vaccination, at late timepoints, clones induced by infection and by vaccine contracted markedly.

With V trimmed by 5 bases and J by 5 bases, 5 bases remained unmatched. Germline V gene data show CDR1 as SGHDN and CDR2 as FVKESK. The CDR3 is made up of 15 amino acids. The sequences come from CD4+ T cells from PBMCs cultured with HCoV-OC43 spike peptides, collected after COVID-19 vaccination. The subset is: HCoV-OC43 spike overlapping peptide pool stimulation. This sequence originates from a human donor who received a COVID-19 vaccine. The chain links TRBV14 to TRBJ1-4, with 10 positions matching TRBD1. The CDR3 here is CASSYWDRGNEKLFF. The CDR3 DNA reads as TGTGCCAGCAGCTATTGGGACAGGGGAAATGAAAAACTGTTTTTT.